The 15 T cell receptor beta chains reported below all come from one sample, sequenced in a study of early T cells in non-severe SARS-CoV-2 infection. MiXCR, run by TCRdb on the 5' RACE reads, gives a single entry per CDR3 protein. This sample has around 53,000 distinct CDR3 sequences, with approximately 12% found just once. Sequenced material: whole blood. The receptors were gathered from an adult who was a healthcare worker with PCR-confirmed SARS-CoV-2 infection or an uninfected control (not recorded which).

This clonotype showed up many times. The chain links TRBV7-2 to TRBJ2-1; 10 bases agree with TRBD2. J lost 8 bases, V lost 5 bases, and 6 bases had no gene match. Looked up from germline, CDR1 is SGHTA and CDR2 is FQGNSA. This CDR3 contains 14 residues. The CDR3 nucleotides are TGTGCCAGCAGCGCTCCTAGCGGGAGCGATGAGCAGTTCTTC. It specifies CASSAPSGSDEQFF.

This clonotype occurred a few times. The CDR3 bases are TGTGCCACCAGTGATTTGAATGAAAAACTGTTTTTT. Translating it yields CATSDLNEKLFF. V is TRBV24-1 and J is TRBJ1-4; no reliable D call. Trimming pared 0 bases from V and 5 bases from J, leaving 0 bases between. The CDR3 extends over 12 amino acids. Germline V gene data show CDR1 as KGHDR and CDR2 as SFDVKD.

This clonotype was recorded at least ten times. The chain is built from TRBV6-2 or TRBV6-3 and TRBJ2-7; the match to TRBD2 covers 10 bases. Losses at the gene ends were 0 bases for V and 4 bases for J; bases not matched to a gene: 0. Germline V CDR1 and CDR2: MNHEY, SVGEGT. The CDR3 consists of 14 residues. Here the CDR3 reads CASSYSTSGYEQYF. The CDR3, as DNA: TGTGCCAGCAGTTACTCGACTAGCGGGTACGAGCAGTACTTC.

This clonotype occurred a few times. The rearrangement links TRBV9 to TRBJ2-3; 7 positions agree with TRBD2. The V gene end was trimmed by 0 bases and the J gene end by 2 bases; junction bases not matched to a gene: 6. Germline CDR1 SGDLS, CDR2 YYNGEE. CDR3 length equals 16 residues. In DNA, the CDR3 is TGTGCCAGCAGCGTAGCAACCCTAGCGGCCACAGATACGCAGTATTTT. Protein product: CASSVATLAATDTQYF.

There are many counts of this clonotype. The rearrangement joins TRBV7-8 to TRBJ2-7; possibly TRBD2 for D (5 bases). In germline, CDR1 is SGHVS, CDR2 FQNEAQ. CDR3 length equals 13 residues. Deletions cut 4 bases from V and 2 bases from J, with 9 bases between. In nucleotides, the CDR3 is TGTGCCAGCAGCTCAGGAGGCACCTACGAGCAGTACTTC. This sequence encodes CASSSGGTYEQYF.

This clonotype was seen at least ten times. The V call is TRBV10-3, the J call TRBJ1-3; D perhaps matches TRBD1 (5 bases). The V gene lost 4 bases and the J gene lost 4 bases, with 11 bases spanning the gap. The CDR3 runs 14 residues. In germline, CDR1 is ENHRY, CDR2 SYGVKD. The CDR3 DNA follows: TGTGCCATCAGTGCCTGGGGGTCCGGAAACACCATATATTTT. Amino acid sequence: CAISAWGSGNTIYF.

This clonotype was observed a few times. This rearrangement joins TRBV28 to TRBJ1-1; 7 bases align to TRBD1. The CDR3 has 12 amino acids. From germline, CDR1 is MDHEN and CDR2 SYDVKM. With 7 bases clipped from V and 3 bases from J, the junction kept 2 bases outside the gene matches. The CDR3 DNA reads TGTGCCAGCAAGGGGACAGACACTGAAGCTTTCTTT. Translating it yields CASKGTDTEAFF.

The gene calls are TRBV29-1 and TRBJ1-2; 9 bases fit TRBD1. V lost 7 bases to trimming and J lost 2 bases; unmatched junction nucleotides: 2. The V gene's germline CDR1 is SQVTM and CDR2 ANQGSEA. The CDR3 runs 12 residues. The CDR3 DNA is TGCAGCGCGGGGACAGGGAACTATGGCTACACCTTC. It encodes CSAGTGNYGYTF.

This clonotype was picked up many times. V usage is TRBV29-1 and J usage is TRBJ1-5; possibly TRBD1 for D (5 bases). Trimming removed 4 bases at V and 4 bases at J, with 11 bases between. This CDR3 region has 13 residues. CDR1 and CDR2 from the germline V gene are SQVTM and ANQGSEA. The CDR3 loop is CSVAADSNQPQHF. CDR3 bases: TGCAGCGTTGCCGCCGACAGTAATCAGCCCCAGCATTTT.

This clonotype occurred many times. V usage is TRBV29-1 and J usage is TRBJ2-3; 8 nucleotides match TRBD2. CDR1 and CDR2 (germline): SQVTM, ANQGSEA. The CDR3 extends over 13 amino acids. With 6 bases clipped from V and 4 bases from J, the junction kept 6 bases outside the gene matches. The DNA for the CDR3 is TGCAGCGTCCAGACTAGCGCTGCAGATACGCAGTATTTT. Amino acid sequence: CSVQTSAADTQYF.

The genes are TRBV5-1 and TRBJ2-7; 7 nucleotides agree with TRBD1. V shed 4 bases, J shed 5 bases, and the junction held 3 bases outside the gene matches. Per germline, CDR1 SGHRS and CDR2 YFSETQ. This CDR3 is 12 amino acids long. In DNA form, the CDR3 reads TGCGCCAGCAGCACGACAGGGAACGAGCAGTACTTC. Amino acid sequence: CASSTTGNEQYF.

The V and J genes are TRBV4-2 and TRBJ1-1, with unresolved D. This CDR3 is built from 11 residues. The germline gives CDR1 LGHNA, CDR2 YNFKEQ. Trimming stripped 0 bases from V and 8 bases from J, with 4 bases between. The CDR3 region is CASSQEGEAFF. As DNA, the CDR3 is TGTGCCAGCAGCCAAGAAGGCGAAGCTTTCTTT.

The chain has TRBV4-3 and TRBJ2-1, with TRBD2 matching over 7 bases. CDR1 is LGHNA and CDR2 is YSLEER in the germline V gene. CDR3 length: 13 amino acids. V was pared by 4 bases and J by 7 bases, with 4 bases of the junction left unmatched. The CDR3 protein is CASSRAGRNEQFF. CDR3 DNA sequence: TGCGCCAGCAGCCGTGCCGGGAGGAATGAGCAGTTCTTC.

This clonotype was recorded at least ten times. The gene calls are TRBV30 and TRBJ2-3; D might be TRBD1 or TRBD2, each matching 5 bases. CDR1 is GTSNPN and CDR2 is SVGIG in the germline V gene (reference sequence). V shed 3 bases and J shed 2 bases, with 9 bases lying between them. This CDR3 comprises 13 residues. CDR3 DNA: TGTGCCTGGAGGGGACGGTCCACAGATACGCAGTATTTT. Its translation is CAWRGRSTDTQYF.

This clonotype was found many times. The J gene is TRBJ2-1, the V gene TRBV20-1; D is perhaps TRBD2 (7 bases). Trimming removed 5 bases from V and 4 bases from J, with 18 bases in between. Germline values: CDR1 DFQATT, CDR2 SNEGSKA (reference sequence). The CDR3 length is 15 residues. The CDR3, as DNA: TGCAGTGCTCCAAGGGGGGGCGGGAGATACAATGAGCAGTTCTTC. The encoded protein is CSAPRGGGRYNEQFF.